The rows below give T cell receptor beta chains drawn from one sample of a study of Ad26.COV2.S vaccination and SARS-CoV-2 variants. The table came from immunoSEQ multiplex PCR; TCRdb's copy has only in-frame clones and leaves some out. The data show about 430,000 clones, 75% to 95% seen once. Material: peripheral blood, obtained in a trial of Ad26.COV2.S vaccine versus placebo. Every receptor here comes from a person between 18 and 60 years old who received the Ad26.COV2.S COVID-19 vaccine or a placebo. The CDR3 runs from the conserved cysteine through the conserved F or W. Fields, in order: J gene, D gene, V gene, clone size, CDR3 protein, CDR3 DNA. A D gene is named only where the DNA matches it firmly. Clone size is given for some rows only: seen once, a few or many times, or a class if the clone is expanded.

J: TRBJ2-1; D: TRBD2; V: TRBV29-1; size: once; CDR3: CSVDSLAGASYNEQFF; DNA: TGCAGCGTTGACAGCCTAGCGGGAGCCTCCTACAATGAGCAGTTCTTC
J: TRBJ2-7; D: TRBD1; V: TRBV27; size: once; CDR3: CASRRQGATYEQYF; DNA: TGTGCCAGCCGCCGACAGGGGGCGACGTACGAGCAGTACTTC
J: TRBJ1-6; D: -; V: TRBV27; size: many; CDR3: CASSFREVNSPLHF; DNA: TGTGCCAGCAGTTTTAGGGAGGTGAATTCACCCCTCCACTTT
J: TRBJ1-3; D: -; V: TRBV5-1; size: -; CDR3: CASSGAGTSGNTIYF; DNA: TGCGCCAGCAGCGGGGCCGGGACCTCGGGAAACACCATATATTTT
J: TRBJ2-3; D: -; V: TRBV6-5; size: -; CDR3: CASSRSNTDTQYF; DNA: TGTGCCAGCAGTAGGTCTAACACGGATACGCAGTATTTT
J: TRBJ2-3; D: -; V: TRBV2; size: -; CDR3: CASVKGPSTDTQYF; DNA: TGTGCCAGCGTCAAGGGACCTTCGACAGATACGCAGTATTTT
J: TRBJ2-7; D: -; V: TRBV27; size: -; CDR3: CASSLRTGFLYEQYF; DNA: TGTGCCAGCAGTTTAAGAACAGGGTTTTTGTACGAGCAGTACTTC
J: TRBJ1-3; D: -; V: TRBV9; size: -; CDR3: CASSAGPSSGNTIYF; DNA: TGTGCCAGCAGCGCCGGACCTAGCTCTGGAAACACCATATATTTT
J: TRBJ2-3; D: TRBD2; V: TRBV6-2/TRBV6-3; size: -; CDR3: CASSYLVTSGSTDTQYF; DNA: TGTGCCAGCAGTTACTTAGTTACTAGCGGAAGCACAGATACGCAGTATTTT
J: TRBJ2-7; D: -; V: TRBV19; size: -; CDR3: CASSIGIHDYEQYF; DNA: TGTGCCAGTAGTATAGGTATCCATGACTACGAGCAGTACTTC
J: TRBJ2-2; D: TRBD1; V: TRBV3-1/TRBV3-2; size: -; CDR3: CASSRVTGGLYVGELFF; DNA: TGTGCCAGCAGCCGGGTAACAGGGGGCCTGTATGTCGGGGAGCTGTTTTTT
J: TRBJ2-1; D: -; V: TRBV3-1/TRBV3-2; size: -; CDR3: CASSQDQVNKWIHHNEQFF; DNA: TGTGCCAGCAGCCAAGATCAGGTGAATAAGTGGATACATCACAATGAGCAGTTCTTC
J: TRBJ1-2; D: TRBD1; V: TRBV5-5; size: -; CDR3: CASSLFGAGGNYGYTF; DNA: TGTGCCAGCAGCTTGTTCGGGGCAGGGGGAAACTATGGCTACACCTTC
J: TRBJ1-5; D: TRBD1; V: TRBV2; size: -; CDR3: CASKDRVGNQPQHF; DNA: TGTGCCAGCAAAGACAGGGTCGGCAATCAGCCCCAGCATTTT
J: TRBJ2-2; D: -; V: TRBV27; size: -; CDR3: CASSPISMGGRGGELFF; DNA: TGTGCCAGCAGTCCGATTAGTATGGGGGGCCGGGGCGGGGAGCTGTTTTTT
J: TRBJ2-1; D: TRBD2; V: TRBV3-1/TRBV3-2; size: -; CDR3: CASSQEERREGLDEQFF; DNA: TGTGCCAGCAGCCAAGAGGAACGGCGGGAGGGCTTGGATGAGCAGTTCTTC
J: TRBJ2-1; D: TRBD2; V: TRBV27; size: -; CDR3: CASRSRLANSYNEQFF; DNA: TGTGCCAGCAGATCGAGACTAGCGAACTCCTACAATGAGCAGTTCTTC
J: TRBJ1-2; D: -; V: TRBV24-1; size: few; CDR3: CATSAGYGYTF; DNA: TGTGCCACCAGTGCTGGCTATGGCTACACCTTC
J: TRBJ2-7; D: -; V: TRBV20-1; size: -; CDR3: CSASNRDSYEQYF; DNA: TGCAGTGCGAGTAACAGGGACTCCTACGAGCAGTACTTC
J: TRBJ2-7; D: -; V: TRBV11-2; size: -; CDR3: CASSLDQGSYEQYF; DNA: TGTGCCAGCAGCTTAGATCAAGGGAGCTACGAGCAGTACTTC
J: TRBJ2-7; D: TRBD2; V: TRBV27; size: -; CDR3: CASSSWTSGTVYEQYF; DNA: TGTGCCAGCAGTTCCTGGACTAGCGGGACCGTCTACGAGCAGTACTTC
J: TRBJ2-3; D: TRBD2; V: TRBV7-8; size: -; CDR3: CASSFTSGRAEDTQYF; DNA: TGTGCCAGCAGCTTTACTAGCGGGAGGGCCGAAGATACGCAGTATTTT
J: TRBJ1-2; D: -; V: TRBV27; size: -; CDR3: CASSLGPWDSRGYTF; DNA: TGTGCCAGCAGTTTAGGTCCCTGGGACTCGAGGGGCTACACCTTC
J: TRBJ2-5; D: TRBD1; V: TRBV5-5; size: -; CDR3: CASSPQRGQGKETQYF; DNA: TGTGCCAGCAGCCCGCAGAGGGGACAGGGAAAAGAGACCCAGTACTTC
J: TRBJ2-2; D: TRBD2; V: TRBV7-2; size: -; CDR3: CASSLASGVGSGELFF; DNA: TGTGCCAGCAGCTTAGCGAGCGGGGTGGGCTCCGGGGAGCTGTTTTTT
J: TRBJ2-5; D: -; V: TRBV5-5; size: -; CDR3: CASSLVPGVETQYF; DNA: TGTGCCAGCAGCTTGGTTCCAGGGGTCGAGACCCAGTACTTC
J: TRBJ2-1; D: TRBD2; V: TRBV12-5; size: -; CDR3: CASGFVRGVSGRSDNEQFF; DNA: TGTGCTAGTGGTTTTGTAAGGGGCGTTAGCGGGAGGTCAGACAATGAGCAGTTCTTC
J: TRBJ2-7; D: TRBD2; V: TRBV4-2; size: -; CDR3: CASSLSRSGTYEQYF; DNA: TGTGCCAGCAGCCTATCCCGTAGCGGGACCTACGAGCAGTACTTC
J: TRBJ2-7; D: TRBD1; V: TRBV6-6; size: once; CDR3: CASSYLADRGSYEQYF; DNA: TGTGCCAGCAGTTATTTGGCCGACAGGGGGTCATACGAGCAGTACTTC
J: TRBJ2-7; D: TRBD2; V: TRBV5-4; size: -; CDR3: CASSLGLAGGEDEQYF; DNA: TGTGCCAGCAGCCTGGGACTAGCGGGGGGAGAGGACGAGCAGTACTTC
J: TRBJ2-7; D: -; V: TRBV27; size: -; CDR3: CASTEVGGSYEQYF; DNA: TGTGCCAGCACTGAGGTGGGAGGCTCCTACGAGCAGTACTTC
J: TRBJ2-5; D: -; V: TRBV9; size: -; CDR3: CASSVAAMETQYF; DNA: TGTGCCAGCAGCGTAGCGGCGATGGAGACCCAGTACTTC
J: TRBJ2-1; D: TRBD2; V: TRBV28; size: -; CDR3: CASSNLGLAGIDNEQFF; DNA: TGTGCCAGCAGTAACCTTGGACTAGCGGGAATCGACAATGAGCAGTTCTTC